This entry lists 31 T cell receptor beta chains sequenced from one sample in a study of cytomegalovirus exposure and HLA in healthy donors. Use of 60 Vbeta and 13 Jbeta primers characterized the PCR. Profiled with immunoSEQ multiplex PCR; TCRdb holds only in-frame clones, not every one. The sample data list 50,000 to 60,000 clones. Sequencing input: PBMCs. These receptor sequences come from a woman aged 45-59 years in good health and CMV-seropositive.

The chain employs TRBV5-1 and TRBJ2-5, with 10 bases fitting TRBD1. The CDR3 is 14 amino acids. The junction had 6 bases not matched to a gene; V was cut back by 5 bases and J by 5 bases. Germline V gene sequence: CDR1 SGHRS, CDR2 YFSETQ. The DNA of the CDR3 is TGCGCCAGCAGTCGACAGGGGGCCGGGGAGACCCAGTACTTC. It yields the protein CASSRQGAGETQYF.

The chain links TRBV28 to TRBJ1-5; D gene unclear. This CDR3 region has 12 residues. V was shortened by 5 bases and J by 9 bases, with 11 bases between the two germline ends. Germline CDR1 reads MDHEN; CDR2 reads SYDVKM. CDR3 in DNA: TGTGCCAGCAGTGACCTCCCGGGGCCCCAGCATTTT. Translating it yields CASSDLPGPQHF.

V is TRBV27 and J is TRBJ1-5; D unclear. Germline V lookup: CDR1 MNHEY, CDR2 SMNVEV (reference sequence). There are 13 residues in the CDR3. V lost 2 bases and J 5 bases, leaving 7 bases between the germline ends. CDR3 sequence (DNA): TGTGCCAGCAGTTTAGGGCGGGATCAGCCCCAGCATTTT. Encoded protein: CASSLGRDQPQHF.

V gene TRBV14 combines with J gene TRBJ2-4, with TRBD1 matching over 7 bases. Germline values: CDR1 SGHDN, CDR2 FVKESK. CDR3 length equals 13 residues. Trimming removed 0 bases from V and 14 bases from J; junction bases left unmatched: 7. The chain's CDR3 is CASSQDLRQGKYF. Written as DNA, the CDR3 is TGTGCCAGCAGCCAAGATCTCAGACAGGGAAAGTACTTC.

CDR3 in amino acids: CASSLGLAGSDTQYF. The DNA of the CDR3 is TGCGCCAGCAGCCTTGGACTAGCGGGGAGCGATACGCAGTATTTT. The rearrangement uses TRBV4-3 and TRBJ2-3; TRBD2 matches at 12 bases. With 4 bases clipped from V and 6 bases from J, the junction kept 5 bases outside the gene matches. The CDR3 loop spans 15 amino acids. CDR1 is LGHNA and CDR2 is YSLEER in the germline V gene.

V gene TRBV7-9 combines with J gene TRBJ1-2, with D uncertain. Deletions cut 0 bases from V and 4 bases from J, with 12 bases between. This CDR3 has 15 amino acids. Germline V lookup: CDR1 SEHNR, CDR2 FQNEAQ (reference sequence). CDR3 residues: CASSLAAILLYGYTF. CDR3 DNA sequence: TGTGCCAGCAGCTTAGCTGCTATCCTACTCTATGGCTACACCTTC.

The rearrangement uses TRBV19 and TRBJ2-6; perhaps TRBD2 as D (6 bases). This CDR3 comprises 16 residues. Germline values: CDR1 LNHDA, CDR2 SQIVND (reference sequence). Trimming cost V 5 bases and J 1 base, with 12 bases left between them. In DNA form, the CDR3 reads TGTGCCAGTAGTCCCTTACGGGGGTCTGGGGCCAACGTCCTGACTTTC. It codes for CASSPLRGSGANVLTF.

This sequence joins TRBV2 and TRBJ2-2, with D perhaps matching TRBD1 (5 bases). V was pared by 5 bases and J by 5 bases, with 9 bases between. CDR1 and CDR2 from the germline V gene are SNHLY and FYNNEI. The CDR3 has 13 residues. In DNA form, the CDR3 reads TGTGCCAGCAGTCCAGGGATAACCGGGGAGCTGTTTTTT. It is translated as CASSPGITGELFF.

This chain connects TRBV5-1 to TRBJ1-1; tentative D call: TRBD1 (6 bases). The CDR3 consists of 15 residues. V was cut by 4 bases and J by 0 bases, with 13 bases left in between. Germline V gives CDR1 SGHRS, CDR2 YFSETQ. This CDR3 reads CASSLSQGMNTEAFF. The CDR3, as DNA: TGCGCCAGCAGCCTTTCACAGGGTATGAACACTGAAGCTTTCTTT.

The chain links TRBV10-3 to TRBJ2-5; D possibly corresponds to TRBD1 (5 bases). The J call is in doubt because the DNA end fits TRBJ2-7 better. The CDR3 is 14 residues long. Germline CDR1 ENHRY, CDR2 SYGVKD. The CDR3 here is CAISDFQGTDEQYF. The CDR3 coding sequence is TGTGCCATCAGTGACTTCCAGGGTACCGACGAGCAGTACTTC.

This sequence joins TRBV19 and TRBJ2-7; D is perhaps TRBD1 (5 bases). Germline CDR1 LNHDA, CDR2 SQIVND (reference sequence). The CDR3 sequence is 12 residues long. Trimming removed 6 bases at V and 6 bases at J, with 12 bases between. CDR3 sequence (DNA): TGTGCCAGTAGGGACATTCTCGGCGAGCAGTACTTC. Protein sequence: CASRDILGEQYF. The whole variable domain, remainder taken from reference TRBV19 and TRBJ2-7, is DGGITQSPKYLFRKEGQNVTLSCEQNLNHDAMYWYRQDPGQGLRLIYYSQIVNDFQKGDIAEGYSVSREKKESFPLTVTSAQKNPTAFYLCASRDILGEQYFGPGTRLTVT.

The chain couples TRBV27 to TRBJ1-5; weak D call: TRBD1 (6 bases). The V gene's germline CDR1 is MNHEY and CDR2 SMNVEV (reference sequence). V gave up 8 bases and J gave up 2 bases, with 10 bases separating them. This CDR3 is 13 amino acids long. CDR3 nucleotide sequence: TGTGCCAGCGCATACAGGGGCAATCAGCCCCAGCATTTT. Protein product: CASAYRGNQPQHF.

V and J are TRBV6-1 and TRBJ1-3, with 9 bases matching TRBD1. From germline, CDR1 is MNHNS and CDR2 SASEGT. The CDR3 consists of 16 residues. J was trimmed by 3 bases and V by 3 bases; bases with no gene match: 6. The CDR3 here is CASSEAGTGLGNTIYF. CDR3 nucleotides: TGTGCCAGCAGTGAGGCTGGGACAGGGCTTGGAAACACCATATATTTT.

V and J are TRBV6-1 and TRBJ1-6; D unresolved. Per the germline V gene, CDR1 is MNHNS and CDR2 is SASEGT. The V end was cut by 2 bases, the J end by 7 bases, with 18 bases between. There are 17 residues in the CDR3. CDR3 nucleotide sequence: TGTGCCAGCAGTGAATATCAAGCAGCCATACAGAATTCACCCCTCCACTTT. Translated, it gives CASSEYQAAIQNSPLHF.

The chain couples TRBV7-2 to TRBJ2-7; possibly TRBD1 for D (6 bases). The germline CDR1 and CDR2 sequences are SGHTA and FQGNSA. The CDR3 sequence is 13 residues long. Trimming cost V 4 bases and J 3 bases, with 10 bases left between them. In DNA, the CDR3 is TGTGCCAGCAGCTCATCACAGGGCTACGAGCAGTACTTC. Amino acids: CASSSSQGYEQYF.

The chain is built from TRBV6-5 and TRBJ1-1, with 7 bases lining up with TRBD1. Germline CDR1 and CDR2: MNHEY and SVGAGI. This CDR3 contains 14 residues. V lost 2 bases, J lost 1 base, and 1 base stayed unmatched. Here the CDR3 reads CASSYGTENTEAFF. The CDR3 DNA follows: TGTGCCAGCAGTTACGGGACAGAGAACACTGAAGCTTTCTTT.

The chain couples TRBV7-2 to TRBJ2-7; possibly TRBD1 for D (7 bases). Per the germline V gene, CDR1 is SGHTA and CDR2 is FQGNSA. The CDR3 length is 14 residues. Between the trimmed V and J ends, which lost 1 base and 6 bases, there was a span of 13 bases. CDR3 in DNA: TGTGCCAGCAGCTTAGATGGAGGGGGCGGCGAGCAGTACTTC. Its protein is CASSLDGGGGEQYF.

This chain connects TRBV4-3 to TRBJ2-2; D is possibly TRBD1 (5 bases). Looked up from germline, CDR1 is LGHNA and CDR2 is YSLEER. CDR3 length equals 18 residues. V lost 1 base and J 4 bases, leaving 19 bases between the germline ends. DNA of the CDR3: TGCGCCAGCAGCCAAGGCGTCCCGACAGCCCCAGGCACCGGGGAGCTGTTTTTT. Its translation: CASSQGVPTAPGTGELFF.

The rearrangement links TRBV19 to TRBJ1-1; the D is unclear. CDR3 length equals 11 residues. V was trimmed by 8 bases and J by 4 bases, leaving 8 bases between them. Per germline, CDR1 LNHDA and CDR2 SQIVND (reference sequence). DNA of the CDR3: TGTGCCAGTTTCCTGGCCACTGAAGCTTTCTTT. As protein: CASFLATEAFF.

The chain is built from TRBV27 and TRBJ1-6, with TRBD1 identical over 7 bases. Germline V gene lookup returns CDR1 MNHEY and CDR2 SMNVEV (reference sequence). J gave up 6 bases and V 5 bases, and 7 bases lay outside the gene matches. The CDR3 sequence is 15 residues long. CDR3 sequence reads: CASSLRDRPNSPLHF. The CDR3 DNA follows: TGTGCCAGCAGTCTCCGGGACAGACCTAATTCACCCCTCCACTTT.

The rearrangement links TRBV10-2 to TRBJ2-7, with 8 bases lining up with TRBD1. Trimming removed 3 bases from V and 2 bases from J; junction bases left unmatched: 6. CDR1 and CDR2 (germline): WSHSY, SAAADI. The CDR3 length is 15 residues. Here the CDR3 reads CASSDRGHKTYEQYF. The CDR3 coding sequence is TGCGCCAGCAGTGACAGGGGGCATAAGACCTACGAGCAGTACTTC.

The chain employs TRBV4-1 and TRBJ2-5; TRBD2 agrees at 7 bases. Near its end, the DNA agrees better with TRBJ2-7, so the J call may be wrong. The CDR3 runs to 16 residues. Germline values: CDR1 MGHRA, CDR2 YSYEKL. In nucleotides, the CDR3 is TGCGCCAGCAGCCAAGAAGGGCTAGCGGAGTCCTACGAGCAGTACTTC. This encodes CASSQEGLAESYEQYF.

V and J are TRBV18 and TRBJ2-7; 8 bases match TRBD1. This CDR3 comprises 13 residues. CDR1 and CDR2 from the germline V gene are KGHSH and LQKENI. V lost 4 bases to trimming and J lost 6 bases; unmatched junction nucleotides: 5. CDR3 coding DNA: TGTGCCAGCTCACAGTTACAGGGGGGCGAGCAGTACTTC. Its translation: CASSQLQGGEQYF.

This chain connects TRBV19 to TRBJ2-1, with a tentative D call TRBD2 (5 bases). Germline values: CDR1 LNHDA, CDR2 SQIVND (reference sequence). CDR3 length: 14 amino acids. Deletions cut 3 bases from V and 4 bases from J, with 10 bases between. In DNA form, the CDR3 reads TGTGCCAGTAGTATCGGCGGGTCTTACAATGAGCAGTTCTTC. Protein sequence: CASSIGGSYNEQFF.

V and J are TRBV7-9 and TRBJ2-2, with 7 bases aligning to TRBD2. The CDR3 runs 17 residues. The trim removed 3 bases at V and 4 bases at J, leaving 11 bases unmatched. Per germline, CDR1 SEHNR and CDR2 FQNEAQ (reference sequence). Written as DNA, the CDR3 is TGTGCCAGCAGCTTCCACCTGGCGGGAGCCATCACCGGGGAGCTGTTTTTT. Its protein product is CASSFHLAGAITGELFF.

This chain uses TRBV6-5 with TRBJ2-5; no definite D call. In germline, CDR1 is MNHEY, CDR2 SVGAGI. V lost 5 bases to trimming and J lost 3 bases, with 16 bases between them. The CDR3 extends over 15 amino acids. The CDR3 reads CASSADMSTKETQYF. The CDR3 DNA reads TGTGCCAGCAGTGCCGACATGTCCACCAAAGAGACCCAGTACTTC.

The rearrangement links TRBV6-6 to TRBJ2-7; 10 positions agree with TRBD2. V gave up 0 bases and J gave up 7 bases; unmatched junction bases: 6. The CDR3 spans 15 residues. The germline gives CDR1 MNHNY, CDR2 SVGAGI (reference sequence). CDR3 residues: CASSYSSLAGDEQYF. Written as DNA, the CDR3 is TGTGCCAGCAGTTACTCGTCCCTAGCGGGAGATGAGCAGTACTTC.

The chain recombines TRBV29-1 with TRBJ1-3; 7 nucleotides agree with TRBD1. From germline, CDR1 is SQVTM and CDR2 ANQGSEA. The junction had 1 base not matched to a gene; V was cut back by 0 bases and J by 2 bases. The CDR3 sequence is 14 residues long. CDR3 bases: TGCAGCGTTGAAGATCAGGGGGCTGGAAACACCATATATTTT. Translation gives CSVEDQGAGNTIYF.

This chain links TRBV15 with TRBJ1-5; D is ambiguous. The CDR3 runs 14 residues. Germline V gene sequence: CDR1 LNHNV, CDR2 YYDKDF (reference sequence). V was cut by 0 bases and J by 0 bases, with 3 bases left in between. CDR3 region: CATSRDSSNQPQHF. DNA for the CDR3: TGTGCCACCAGCAGAGACAGTAGCAATCAGCCCCAGCATTTT.

The chain uses TRBV29-1 and TRBJ1-2, with 10 bases that match TRBD1. Germline V gene data show CDR1 as SQVTM and CDR2 as ANQGSEA. V was pared by 7 bases and J by 6 bases, with 14 bases of the junction left unmatched. The CDR3 sequence is 15 residues long. The DNA of the CDR3 is TGCAGCGGTGGCCCGGGACAGGGGCCAGAAGATGGCTACACCTTC. Protein: CSGGPGQGPEDGYTF.

This chain connects TRBV6-1 to TRBJ1-5, with 11 bases aligning to TRBD1. The CDR3 is 16 amino acids. Trimming took 4 bases from V and 6 from J; bases not matched to a gene: 8. CDR1 is MNHNS and CDR2 is SASEGT in the germline V gene. CDR3 amino acids: CASSGPGTGGGQPQHF. DNA of the CDR3: TGTGCCAGCAGTGGACCGGGGACAGGGGGTGGTCAGCCCCAGCATTTT.